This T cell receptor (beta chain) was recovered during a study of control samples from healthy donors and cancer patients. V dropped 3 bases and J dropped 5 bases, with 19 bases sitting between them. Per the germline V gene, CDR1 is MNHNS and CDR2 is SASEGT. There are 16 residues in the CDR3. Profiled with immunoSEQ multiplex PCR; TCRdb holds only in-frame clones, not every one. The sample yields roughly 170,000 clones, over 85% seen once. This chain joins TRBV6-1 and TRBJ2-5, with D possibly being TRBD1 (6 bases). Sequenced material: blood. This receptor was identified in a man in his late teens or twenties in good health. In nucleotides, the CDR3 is TGTGCCAGCAGTGACACAAGACAGGTTGTACGGGAGACCCAGTACTTC. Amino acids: CASSDTRQVVRETQYF.